Below are 11 T cell receptor beta chains sequenced from a single sample in a study of T cells in Graves' hyperthyroidism and ophthalmopathy (dated by TCRdb to between 2018 and 2020). The protocol used for the library was multiplex PCR. The sequencer listed for this sample is Illumina HiSeq 2000. TCR beta CDR3 regions were amplified from RNA transcripts. A first-round RT-PCR of the TCR CDR3 used the HTBI primer set with the Qiagen OneStep RT-PCR kit. Starting from the raw public reads, TCRdb applied fastp trimming at Q25, assembled clones with MiXCR and retained in-frame beta chains. Each entry merges the rows of one CDR3 protein and shows their most common DNA and genes. The sample table lists hundreds of thousands of distinct CDR3 sequences, approximately 13% of them with a count of one. The ten most abundant clones make up less than 10% of the sample. Sequences were obtained from blood. Receptor source: a woman between 18 and 30 years old with Graves' hyperthyroidism.

At least ten counts were recorded for this clonotype. The CDR3 DNA sequence: TGTGCCAGCAGTTACCCGGGTAAGGGTGCAGAAATCATGCCCCAGCATTTT. Translating gives CASSYPGKGAEIMPQHF. The genes are TRBV6-5 and TRBJ1-5; D not certain. The germline gives CDR1 MNHEY, CDR2 SVGAGI. Trimming took 2 bases from V and 9 from J, leaving 23 bases between them. The CDR3 covers 17 residues.

This clonotype was seen repeatedly, ten times or more. The chain uses TRBV12-3 or TRBV12-4 and TRBJ2-1; D ambiguous. V lost 2 bases, J lost 6 bases, and 8 bases lay in between. The CDR3 is 13 amino acids. In nucleotides, the CDR3 is TGTGCCAGCAGTTTACGAGTAGGCAATGAGCAGTTCTTC. It encodes CASSLRVGNEQFF.

This clonotype was recorded at least ten times. The rearrangement links TRBV24-1 to TRBJ2-7; 14 bases are shared with TRBD2. Germline V CDR1 and CDR2: KGHDR, SFDVKD. CDR3 size: 15 residues. The J segment lost 6 bases and the V segment lost 7 bases, leaving 7 bases of the junction unmatched. The CDR3 region has the DNA TGTGCCACCAGCCCAGGGACTAGCGGGAGTCCCGAGCAGTACTTC. This encodes CATSPGTSGSPEQYF.

This clonotype was counted many times. The genes are TRBV7-3 and TRBJ2-1; TRBD1 aligns across 9 bases. The junction had 9 bases not matched to a gene; V was cut back by 0 bases and J by 6 bases. Germline V CDR1 and CDR2: SGHTA, FQGTGA. The CDR3 covers 17 residues. CDR3 DNA: TGTGCCAGCAGCTTAACGAAGGTACAGGGGGCCAGCAATGAGCAGTTCTTC. This sequence encodes CASSLTKVQGASNEQFF.

This clonotype was recorded many times. V gene TRBV29-1 combines with J gene TRBJ1-1, with 7 bases identical to TRBD1. CDR1 is SQVTM, CDR2 ANQGSEA, per germline. Germline trimming cut 6 bases from V and 1 base from J; bases unmatched to any gene: 5. This CDR3 has 13 residues. CDR3 protein: CSVQTGSNTEAFF. As DNA, the CDR3 is TGCAGCGTACAGACAGGGTCGAACACTGAAGCTTTCTTT.

This clonotype has just a few counts. The rearrangement uses TRBV12-3 or TRBV12-4 and TRBJ2-5; TRBD2 might be the D (6 bases). CDR3 size: 14 residues. The V gene lost 7 bases and the J gene lost 5 bases, with 17 bases spanning the gap. The CDR3 nucleotides are TGTGCCAGCACTCTAGCGCTAGACGGGGAGACCCAGTACTTC. Translation: CASTLALDGETQYF.

A word on this clonotype: A clone one base away is much larger, so this may be a read error. The chain uses TRBV12-3 or TRBV12-4 and TRBJ2-7; D is ambiguous. The CDR3 runs 14 residues. V was clipped by 5 bases and J by 0 bases, with 11 bases between them. The CDR3: CASSQELFSYEQYF. The CDR3, as DNA: TGTGCCAGCAGTCAGGAACTTTTCTCCTACGAGCAGTACTTC.

This clonotype was seen at least ten times. J is TRBJ1-6 and V is TRBV11-2; TRBD1 agrees at 10 bases. Per the germline V gene, CDR1 is SGHAT and CDR2 is FQNNGV. The J segment lost 7 bases and the V segment lost 6 bases, leaving 6 bases of the junction unmatched. The CDR3 loop spans 15 amino acids. The CDR3 is CASRSPGQGNSPLHF. For the CDR3, the DNA is TGTGCCAGCAGGTCCCCGGGACAGGGGAATTCACCCCTCCACTTT.

J is TRBJ2-5 and V is TRBV6-1; D call uncertain. Germline V gene lookup returns CDR1 MNHNS and CDR2 SASEGT. V shed 5 bases and J shed 0 bases, with 7 bases lying between them. CDR3 length equals 13 residues. The CDR3 DNA sequence: TGTGCCAGCAGTTCTCCGTACCAAGAGACCCAGTACTTC. Translating gives CASSSPYQETQYF.

The chain combines TRBV28 with TRBJ1-5; perhaps TRBD1 as D (5 bases). V was pared by 6 bases and J by 0 bases, with 9 bases between. Germline assignment: CDR1 MDHEN and CDR2 SYDVKM. The CDR3 totals 14 residues. CDR3 sequence: CASRLQGSNQPQHF. CDR3 coding DNA: TGTGCCAGCAGACTCCAGGGTAGCAATCAGCCCCAGCATTTT. Complete variable domain (other parts from reference TRBV28 and TRBJ1-5): DVKVTQSSRYLVKRTGEKVFLECVQDMDHENMFWYRQDPGLGLRLIYFSYDVKMKEKGDIPEGYSVSREKKERFSLILESASTNQTSMYLCASRLQGSNQPQHFGDGTRLSIL.

This clonotype turned up a few times. The V and J genes are TRBV5-1 and TRBJ1-4, with 9 nucleotides matching TRBD1. Germline CDR1 reads SGHRS; CDR2 reads YFSETQ. V was clipped by 4 bases and J by 7 bases; unmatched bases: 8. This CDR3 spans 15 amino acids. CDR3 protein: CASSGQGKGGEKLFF. CDR3 coding DNA: TGCGCCAGCAGCGGACAGGGGAAGGGGGGTGAAAAACTGTTTTTT.